These T cell receptor beta chains were read from a single sample in a study of PD-L1 blockade in urothelial cancer. Method: immunoSEQ multiplex PCR; TCRdb's copy keeps in-frame clones and lacks some. Here the sample spans roughly 51,000 clones, roughly 86% being singletons. The input for sequencing was PBMCs, taken around atezolizumab (anti-PD-L1) treatment. Every receptor here comes from a man aged 60-69 years with urothelial cancer. Each CDR3 is given with its conserved first and last residue. D genes are given only for firm matches. Size values are once, few and many counts, or a class for expanded clones, and some rows have none.

j_call clone_size d_call v_call cdr3_aa cdr3_nt
TRBJ2-5 - TRBD2 TRBV6-6 CASSYPGGGETQYF TGTGCCAGCAGTTACCCGGGGGGTGGAGAGACCCAGTACTTC
TRBJ2-5 once TRBD2 TRBV5-1 CASSLGTSGRALRETQYF TGCGCCAGCAGCTTGGGGACTAGCGGGAGGGCCTTACGAGAGACCCAGTACTTC
TRBJ2-2 - TRBD1 TRBV10-3 CAISWDRVNTGELFF TGTGCCATCAGTTGGGACAGGGTCAACACCGGGGAGCTGTTTTTT
TRBJ2-5 - - TRBV19 CATAQGGETQYF TGTGCCACCGCACAGGGCGGCGAGACCCAGTACTTC
TRBJ1-2 - TRBD1 TRBV19 CASMAWTGGNYGYTF TGTGCCAGTATGGCTTGGACAGGGGGCAACTATGGCTACACCTTC
TRBJ2-1 few TRBD2 TRBV7-8 CASTETFAGGSYNEQFF TGTGCCAGCACCGAGACGTTCGCGGGGGGATCCTACAATGAGCAGTTCTTC
TRBJ2-7 - - TRBV18 CASSPAQRSYEQYF TGTGCCAGCTCACCGGCGCAGCGCTCCTACGAGCAGTACTTC
TRBJ2-7 - - TRBV7-9 CASSLPAGVGEQYF TGTGCCAGCAGCTTACCTGCAGGTGTTGGTGAGCAGTACTTC
TRBJ2-7 - TRBD2 TRBV2 CAGGRGSDTSYEQYF TGTGCCGGGGGGAGGGGCTCCGACACCTCCTACGAGCAGTACTTC
TRBJ1-1 - - TRBV7-8 CASSLREQGPAEAFF TGTGCCAGCAGCTTACGGGAGCAGGGCCCAGCTGAAGCTTTCTTT
TRBJ2-7 - TRBD2 TRBV2 CASSDPSGRAYEQYF TGTGCCAGCAGCGACCCTAGCGGGAGGGCCTACGAGCAGTACTTC
TRBJ2-6 - - TRBV28 CASSQQGSGAFGANVLTF TGTGCCAGCAGTCAACAGGGTTCCGGAGCCTTTGGGGCCAACGTCCTGACTTTC
TRBJ2-6 - TRBD1 TRBV11-2 CASSPFRWQGASGANVLTF TGTGCCAGCAGCCCCTTCCGGTGGCAGGGGGCGTCTGGGGCCAACGTCCTGACTTTC
TRBJ1-2 - - TRBV5-4 CASSLGLDRKRVGYTF TGTGCCAGCAGCTTGGGGCTTGATCGAAAGCGGGTTGGCTACACCTTC
TRBJ2-6 - TRBD1 TRBV5-5 CASSSTNQGARGANVLTF TGTGCCAGCAGCTCTACCAATCAGGGGGCGCGCGGGGCCAACGTCCTGACTTTC
TRBJ2-7 - TRBD2 TRBV28 CASSSDSGLMYEQYF TGTGCCAGCAGCTCCGATAGCGGGCTCATGTACGAGCAGTACTTC
TRBJ1-1 - - TRBV29-1 CSVTQGVFQAFF TGCAGCGTTACACAGGGCGTGTTTCAAGCTTTCTTT
TRBJ2-7 - - TRBV5-1 CASSLAGRPPHEQYF TGCGCCAGCAGCTTGGCCGGCAGGCCCCCCCACGAGCAGTACTTC
TRBJ1-1 few - TRBV7-8 CASSSGSSMNTEAFF TGTGCCAGCAGCTCAGGGTCCAGTATGAACACTGAAGCTTTCTTT
TRBJ2-3 - TRBD2 TRBV7-2 CASSTSGGLDTQYF TGTGCCAGCAGCACTAGCGGGGGGTTAGATACGCAGTATTTT
TRBJ1-2 - - TRBV6-5 CASSSTGHRGGYTF TGTGCCAGCAGTTCTACGGGTCACCGCGGCGGCTACACCTTC
TRBJ1-1 - - TRBV29-1 CSVEDQVGGTEAFF TGCAGCGTTGAAGATCAAGTAGGAGGAACTGAAGCTTTCTTT
TRBJ1-1 few - TRBV11-2 CASSYPGLRGTEAFF TGTGCCAGCAGCTACCCGGGACTACGGGGCACTGAAGCTTTCTTT
TRBJ1-5 - - TRBV2 CASSRRPNQPQHF TGTGCCAGCAGCCGGAGGCCCAATCAGCCCCAGCATTTT
TRBJ1-3 few - TRBV29-1 CSAQLQGSGNTIYF TGCAGCGCCCAACTTCAGGGCTCTGGAAACACCATATATTTT
TRBJ2-1 - TRBD1 TRBV5-1 CASSLVDRGEQFF TGCGCCAGCAGCTTGGTTGACAGGGGGGAGCAGTTCTTC
TRBJ2-7 - TRBD1 TRBV15 CATSNWDRGRDEQYF TGTGCCACCAGCAACTGGGACAGGGGGCGGGACGAGCAGTACTTC
TRBJ2-3 - TRBD1 TRBV5-1 CASSVGQPRDTQYF TGCGCCAGCAGCGTGGGACAGCCCAGAGATACGCAGTATTTT
TRBJ2-7 - TRBD2 TRBV4-1 CASSPTTSGYSYEQYF TGCGCCAGCAGCCCGACAACTAGCGGATATTCCTACGAGCAGTACTTC
TRBJ2-4 - TRBD2 TRBV27 CASSPGLVKNIQYF TGTGCCAGCAGCCCAGGACTAGTTAAAAACATTCAGTACTTC
TRBJ1-6 - - TRBV30 CAWSGDTRSSYNSPLHF TGTGCCTGGAGTGGGGACACCCGAAGCTCCTATAATTCACCCCTCCACTTT
TRBJ1-1 - TRBD1 TRBV5-1 CASSLAQGATEAFF TGCGCCAGCAGCTTGGCACAGGGGGCGACTGAAGCTTTCTTT
TRBJ2-3 - - TRBV11-1 CASSLLSTGSGDTQYF TGTGCCAGCAGCTTACTCTCCACAGGGTCGGGGGATACGCAGTATTTT
TRBJ2-1 - - TRBV5-1 CASSPRVANEQFF TGCGCCAGCAGCCCGCGGGTTGCCAATGAGCAGTTCTTC
TRBJ2-2 - - TRBV2 CASKGQSLTGTGELFF TGTGCCAGCAAAGGACAGAGCTTAACGGGGACCGGGGAGCTGTTTTTT
TRBJ2-7 - - TRBV10-3 CAIKSDRAGPEQYF TGTGCCATCAAATCCGACCGTGCGGGACCGGAGCAGTACTTC
TRBJ1-5 many - TRBV25-1 CASSGGHLSNQPQHF TGTGCCAGCAGTGGCGGACATCTTAGCAATCAGCCCCAGCATTTT
TRBJ1-6 - - TRBV7-2 CASSFPDIGSNSPLHF TGTGCCAGCAGCTTTCCCGATATCGGGAGCAATTCACCCCTCCACTTT
TRBJ1-2 - TRBD1 TRBV2 CASSVGQGGNYGYTF TGTGCCAGCAGTGTAGGACAGGGGGGTAACTATGGCTACACCTTC
TRBJ1-1 - - TRBV10-3 CAISESSGLNTEAFF TGTGCCATCAGTGAGTCTTCAGGGTTGAACACTGAAGCTTTCTTT
TRBJ1-6 - TRBD1 TRBV4-1 CASSQDGQAGFSYNSPLHF TGCGCCAGCAGCCAAGACGGACAGGCGGGGTTCTCCTATAATTCACCCCTCCACTTT
TRBJ1-3 - - TRBV5-4 CASSLQGAGNTIYF TGTGCCAGCAGCTTACAGGGAGCTGGAAACACCATATATTTT
TRBJ2-2 - TRBD1 TRBV6-5 CASSWRQGTGELFF TGTGCCAGCAGTTGGAGACAGGGGACCGGGGAGCTGTTTTTT
TRBJ2-7 - TRBD1 TRBV4-3 CASSLTRQGFSYEQYF TGCGCCAGCAGCCTTACTCGACAGGGCTTCTCCTACGAGCAGTACTTC
TRBJ2-2 - TRBD2 TRBV12-5 CASGLSGRASELFF TGTGCTAGTGGTTTAAGCGGGAGGGCCTCGGAGCTGTTTTTT
TRBJ2-7 - - TRBV18 CASSPEGRLSYEQYF TGTGCCAGCTCACCGGAGGGGCGACTCTCCTACGAGCAGTACTTC
TRBJ1-2 once - TRBV4-2 CASSQGGGNYGYTF TGTGCCAGCAGCCAAGGAGGAGGAAACTATGGCTACACCTTC
TRBJ1-6 - - TRBV25-1 CASRDTYNSPLHF TGTGCCAGCAGGGACACGTATAATTCACCCCTCCACTTT
TRBJ2-7 - - TRBV19 CASSMSSTPRYEQYF TGTGCCAGTAGTATGAGTTCAACCCCGAGATACGAGCAGTACTTC
TRBJ1-2 - - TRBV11-1 CASSSQGGYGYTF TGTGCCAGCAGTTCACAGGGCGGCTATGGCTACACCTTC
TRBJ1-4 - - TRBV10-3 CAISMESTNEKLFF TGTGCCATCAGCATGGAGTCAACTAATGAAAAACTGTTTTTT
TRBJ2-2 few TRBD1 TRBV5-1 CASSLTGDDTGELFF TGCGCCAGCAGCTTAACAGGGGACGACACCGGGGAGCTGTTTTTT
TRBJ1-3 - TRBD1 TRBV6-4 CASRAGGGGYENTIYF TGTGCCAGCAGGGCCGGAGGAGGGGGCTATGAAAACACCATATATTTT